This T cell receptor (beta chain) comes out of a study of control samples from healthy donors and cancer patients. Only in-frame clones appear in the TCRdb table, and some are missing; sequencing was by immunoSEQ multiplex PCR. The data contain over 150,000 clones, under 96% of them seen just once; the ten biggest clones take up 0.95% to 1.1%. V lost 2 bases to trimming and J lost 7 bases, with 15 bases between them. The V gene's germline CDR1 is MNHNY and CDR2 SVGAGI (reference sequence). This CDR3 region has 15 residues. Sequenced: blood. This receptor was identified in a woman aged 30 to 39 in good health. V and J are TRBV6-6 and TRBJ2-1; possibly TRBD2 for D (6 bases). The CDR3 spells CASSYALARFNEQFF. The CDR3 coding sequence is TGTGCCAGCAGTTACGCACTAGCCCGATTTAATGAGCAGTTCTTC.